The clone carrying this TCR beta chain was observed at least ten times. Its antigen is undetermined. There are 14 residues in the CDR3. Germline values: CDR1 SGHRS, CDR2 YFSETQ. J lost 0 bases, V lost 7 bases, and 6 bases had no gene match. Regarding time point: sample taken at primary tumor resection. TCRs were sequenced from unsorted whole RNA of tumor, nontumor lung or PBMC. The sample belongs to a study of spatial heterogeneity in lung cancer. A single record per CDR3 protein comes from TCRdb applying MiXCR to the 5' RACE reads. Altogether fewer than 20,000 distinct CDR3 sequences are present, about 6.5% being singletons, with the ten largest covering about 20%. General study findings and limits: One measure, the expanded intratumoral alpha and beta TCR count, tracked tumor mutation counts. Among tumor T cells, estimated coverage was approximately 7% for alpha chains and 13% for beta chains.

The sequencing used lung tumor tissue, collected at surgery. J is TRBJ1-1 and V is TRBV5-1; TRBD1 matches at 7 bases. The TCR sequence derives from a female donor with early-stage non-small cell lung cancer. CDR3 sequence reads: CASSGGLMNTEAFF. Written as DNA, the CDR3 is TGCGCCAGCTCAGGGGGTTTAATGAACACTGAAGCTTTCTTT.